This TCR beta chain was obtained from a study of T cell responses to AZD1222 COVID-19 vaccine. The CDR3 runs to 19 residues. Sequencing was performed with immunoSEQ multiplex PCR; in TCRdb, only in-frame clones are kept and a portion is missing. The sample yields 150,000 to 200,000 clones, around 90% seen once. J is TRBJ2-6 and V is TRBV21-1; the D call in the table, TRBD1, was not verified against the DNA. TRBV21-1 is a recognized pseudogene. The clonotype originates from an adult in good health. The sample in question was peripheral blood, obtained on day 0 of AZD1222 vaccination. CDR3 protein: CASSSGQDRSGSGANVLTF. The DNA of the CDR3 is TGTGCCAGCAGCTCGGGACAGGATCGATCCGGCTCCGGGGCCAACGTCCTGACTTTC.